What follows are 25 T cell receptor beta chains derived from one specimen sequenced in a study of blood T cell repertoires in COVID-19. The method was immunoSEQ multiplex PCR; TCRdb's version includes in-frame clones alone and lacks a portion of them. The sample has under 300,000 clones, roughly 90% seen once. The material sequenced was peripheral blood. The receptors originated from a woman aged 40 to 50 who had recovered from COVID-19.

This chain links TRBV29-1 with TRBJ1-4, with TRBD1 matching over 9 bases. The CDR3 totals 15 residues. The germline V gene has CDR1 SQVTM and CDR2 ANQGSEA. Losses at the gene ends were 4 bases for V and 7 bases for J; bases not matched to a gene: 10. The CDR3 DNA is TGCAGCGTTGCCACAACAGGGGGCCGGCGTGAAAAACTGTTTTTT. Its protein product is CSVATTGGRREKLFF.

The chain carries TRBV10-3 and TRBJ2-7, with D perhaps assigned TRBD1 or TRBD2 (6 bases each). Trimming cost V 6 bases and J 0 bases, with 18 bases left between them. From germline, CDR1 is ENHRY and CDR2 SYGVKD. The CDR3 contains 16 residues. DNA of the CDR3: TGTGCCATCAGGGAGGGACACAATACACTCTCCTACGAGCAGTACTTC. Protein product: CAIREGHNTLSYEQYF.

The chain has TRBV9 and TRBJ1-1; 7 positions agree with TRBD1. Unmatched junction bases numbered 10, after V lost 0 bases and J lost 5 bases. The CDR3 extends over 16 amino acids. Germline CDR1 SGDLS, CDR2 YYNGEE. The CDR3, as DNA: TGTGCCAGCAGCGTAGCTGAGGCGACAGGGAAGACTGAAGCTTTCTTT. Its protein is CASSVAEATGKTEAFF. Looking up the rest from reference TRBV9 and TRBJ1-1 gives the full variable domain: DSGVTQTPKHLITATGQRVTLRCSPRSGDLSVYWYQQSLDQGLQFLIQYYNGEERAKGNILERFSAQQFPDLHSELNLSSLELGDSALYFCASSVAEATGKTEAFFGQGTRLTVV.

This clone was seen just once. The chain links TRBV5-1 to TRBJ1-2; TRBD1 agrees at 10 bases. This CDR3 spans 15 amino acids. The germline V gene has CDR1 SGHRS and CDR2 YFSETQ. V lost 4 bases and J lost 8; bases outside the gene matches: 11. The CDR3 loop is CASSPGQGDFEGYTF. The CDR3 DNA follows: TGCGCCAGCAGCCCCGGACAGGGGGATTTCGAGGGCTACACCTTC.

V and J are TRBV6-5 and TRBJ2-7; a possible D gene is TRBD1 (6 bases). The V gene's germline CDR1 is MNHEY and CDR2 SVGAGI. This CDR3 is built from 13 residues. V lost 6 bases and J lost 1, with 10 bases in between. The CDR3 loop is CASRRTESYEQYF. DNA of the CDR3: TGTGCCAGCAGGCGGACAGAGTCCTACGAGCAGTACTTC.

Only a few counts were recorded for this clone. The junction does not match germline at one end; this may be a read error. The chain has TRBV7-9 and TRBJ2-1; TRBD2 agrees at 14 bases. This CDR3 is 12 amino acids long. CDR1 is SEHNR and CDR2 is FQNEAQ in the germline V gene (reference sequence). CDR3: CASSLGLAGGVF. CDR3 nucleotides: TGTGCCAGCAGCTTAGGACTAGCGGGAGGGGTCTTC.

The chain carries TRBV24-1 and TRBJ2-1; 9 bases are shared with TRBD2. CDR1 and CDR2 from the germline V gene are KGHDR and SFDVKD. Trimming took 3 bases from V and 3 from J; bases not matched to a gene: 5. This CDR3 is built from 16 residues. CDR3: CATSDHSGGIYNEQFF. The CDR3 DNA reads as TGTGCCACCAGTGATCATAGCGGGGGTATCTACAATGAGCAGTTCTTC.

The chain employs TRBV19 and TRBJ1-5; no reliable D call. Trimming stripped 6 bases from V and 0 bases from J, with 15 bases between. This CDR3 has 16 amino acids. Per germline, CDR1 LNHDA and CDR2 SQIVND (reference sequence). The CDR3 DNA follows: TGTGCCAGTAGGCCCCGAAGGGAGTATAGCAATCAGCCCCAGCATTTT. It translates to CASRPRREYSNQPQHF.

The CDR3 DNA sequence: TGTGCCAGCAGCCACCCGGACAGGGCGAACACTGAAGCTTTCTTT. This sequence encodes CASSHPDRANTEAFF. The genes are TRBV4-2 and TRBJ1-1; TRBD1 aligns across 8 bases. CDR1 is LGHNA, CDR2 YNFKEQ, per germline. J was trimmed by 1 base and V by 3 bases; bases with no gene match: 4. The CDR3 spans 15 residues.

The V and J genes are TRBV7-2 and TRBJ2-3; D gene unclear. Per the germline V gene, CDR1 is SGHTA and CDR2 is FQGNSA. CDR3 length equals 12 residues. V was cut by 3 bases and J by 11 bases, with 12 bases left in between. The CDR3 region is CASSFSPPWQYF. The CDR3 coding sequence is TGTGCCAGCAGCTTTAGTCCTCCATGGCAGTATTTT.

The chain combines TRBV7-2 with TRBJ2-7; 7 positions match TRBD2. The length of the CDR3 is 15 residues. The J segment lost 0 bases and the V segment lost 3 bases, leaving 5 bases of the junction unmatched. Germline CDR1 is SGHTA and CDR2 is FQGNSA. CDR3 region: CASSLASGNSYEQYF. CDR3 nucleotides: TGTGCCAGCAGCTTGGCTAGCGGAAACTCCTACGAGCAGTACTTC.

This chain uses TRBV5-1 with TRBJ2-5; tentative D call: TRBD2 (5 bases). CDR3 length: 15 residues. From germline, CDR1 is SGHRS and CDR2 YFSETQ. Trimming cost V 1 base and J 5 bases, with 15 bases left between them. DNA of the CDR3: TGCGCCAGCAGCTTGTGGGTTGGGGAGTTGGAGACCCAGTACTTC. Amino acids: CASSLWVGELETQYF.

The chain couples TRBV9 to TRBJ1-5; TRBD1 aligns across 9 bases. The CDR3 has 14 residues. Looked up from germline, CDR1 is SGDLS and CDR2 is YYNGEE. Losses at the gene ends were 9 bases for V and 2 bases for J; bases not matched to a gene: 6. DNA for the CDR3: TGTGCCACTTCACGGACAGGGGGCAATCAGCCCCAGCATTTT. This codes for CATSRTGGNQPQHF. Combining the CDR3 with reference TRBV9 and TRBJ1-5 gives the whole variable domain DSGVTQTPKHLITATGQRVTLRCSPRSGDLSVYWYQQSLDQGLQFLIQYYNGEERAKGNILERFSAQQFPDLHSELNLSSLELGDSALYFCATSRTGGNQPQHFGDGTRLSIL.

This rearrangement joins TRBV25-1 to TRBJ2-2; TRBD1 aligns across 7 bases. The germline V gene encodes CDR1 MGHDK and CDR2 SYGVNS. The CDR3 consists of 15 residues. The V segment lost 2 bases and the J segment 0 bases; nucleotides outside the gene matches: 0. The DNA of the CDR3 is TGTGCCAGCAGTGAAGGGACAGCGAACACCGGGGAGCTGTTTTTT. This translates into CASSEGTANTGELFF.

The V and J genes are TRBV4-2 and TRBJ2-1, with TRBD2 matching over 11 bases. V shed 4 bases and J 12 bases; nucleotides not matched to a gene: 11. Germline V gives CDR1 LGHNA, CDR2 YNFKEQ. This CDR3 has 15 amino acids. CDR3 in DNA: TGTGCCAGCAGCCCCTCTAGCGGGGGGTCCCGTGGGCAGTTCTTC. Translating gives CASSPSSGGSRGQFF.

This chain links TRBV19 with TRBJ1-1; D is perhaps TRBD1 (5 bases). Germline CDR1 reads LNHDA; CDR2 reads SQIVND (reference sequence). Trimming left V 3 bases short and J 2 bases short, with 13 bases between. The CDR3 length is 15 residues. CDR3 amino acids: CASSISSGTNTEAFF. The CDR3 bases are TGTGCCAGTAGTATTTCGTCAGGGACTAACACTGAAGCTTTCTTT.

The CDR3 DNA reads TGTGCCAGCAGTCAAGCGACCGGGACTAGCGGGAGAGGAGAGACCCAGTACTTC. Its protein is CASSQATGTSGRGETQYF. V is TRBV9 and J is TRBJ2-5, with 14 bases matching TRBD2. CDR1 and CDR2 from the germline V gene are SGDLS and YYNGEE. This CDR3 has 18 amino acids. The junction had 13 bases not matched to a gene; V was cut back by 5 bases and J by 4 bases.

J is TRBJ2-7 and V is TRBV18; 10 bases are a match to TRBD1. The germline V gene encodes CDR1 KGHSH and CDR2 LQKENI. Germline trimming cut 3 bases from V and 4 bases from J; bases unmatched to any gene: 6. The CDR3 is made up of 15 amino acids. The CDR3 is CASSPRGQGTYEQYF. For the CDR3, the DNA is TGTGCCAGCTCACCCCGGGGACAGGGGACATACGAGCAGTACTTC.

The V call is TRBV2, the J call TRBJ2-1, with 12 bases aligning to TRBD2. The CDR3 runs to 17 residues. V dropped 7 bases and J dropped 0; count of bases not matched to a gene: 7. Germline CDR1 is SNHLY and CDR2 is FYNNEI. DNA for the CDR3: TGTGCCAGCAAACTAGCGGGGGGCTTGAGCTCCTACAATGAGCAGTTCTTC. This codes for CASKLAGGLSSYNEQFF.

The rearrangement links TRBV10-3 to TRBJ1-2; TRBD1 matches at 8 bases. J lost 3 bases, V lost 5 bases, and 11 bases had no gene match. The length of the CDR3 is 16 residues. CDR1 and CDR2 from the germline V gene are ENHRY and SYGVKD. CDR3 in DNA: TGTGCCATCAGTCCGGGCCCCAGGGGGCTAGACTATGGCTACACCTTC. Translation: CAISPGPRGLDYGYTF.

The rearrangement uses TRBV7-9 and TRBJ2-1, with TRBD2 identical over 14 bases. The CDR3 contains 16 residues. Germline CDR1 is SEHNR and CDR2 is FQNEAQ (reference sequence). V shed 5 bases and J 8 bases; nucleotides not matched to a gene: 8. DNA of the CDR3: TGTGCCAGCAGCCCGGGACTAGCGGGAGTTATGGATGAGCAGTTCTTC. Protein: CASSPGLAGVMDEQFF.

The J gene is TRBJ2-4, the V gene TRBV7-9, with 8 bases matching TRBD1. The germline V gene encodes CDR1 SEHNR and CDR2 FQNEAQ (reference sequence). The CDR3 runs to 15 residues. Losses at the gene ends were 4 bases for V and 8 bases for J; bases not matched to a gene: 10. The CDR3 protein is CASSSRDRGRHIQYF. The CDR3, as DNA: TGTGCCAGCAGCTCCCGTGACAGGGGTAGACACATTCAGTACTTC.

V gene TRBV10-3 combines with J gene TRBJ1-2; 10 bases align to TRBD1. The V gene's germline CDR1 is ENHRY and CDR2 SYGVKD. The CDR3 is 15 residues long. The J segment lost 4 bases and the V segment lost 6 bases, leaving 8 bases of the junction unmatched. For the CDR3, the DNA is TGTGCCATCAGCCTCCGGGACAGGGGAATCTATGGCTACACCTTC. Translated: CAISLRDRGIYGYTF.

The CDR3 sequence: CASRILTKGITGELFF. The CDR3 DNA sequence: TGTGCCAGCCGTATACTAACCAAGGGGATCACCGGGGAGCTGTTTTTT. The V and J genes are TRBV3-1 (or the pseudogene TRBV3-2) and TRBJ2-2; D is perhaps TRBD1 (5 bases). Deletions cut 8 bases from V and 4 bases from J, with 20 bases between. CDR1 LGHDT and CDR2 YNNKEL come from the germline V gene (reference sequence). The CDR3 covers 16 residues.

The CDR3 loop reads CATSSTWTGNSNQPQHF. The DNA of the CDR3 is TGTGCCACCAGCAGTACCTGGACAGGGAATAGCAATCAGCCCCAGCATTTT. The chain has TRBV15 and TRBJ1-5, with 8 positions matching TRBD1. This CDR3 is 17 amino acids long. V shed 3 bases, J shed 0 bases, and the junction held 7 bases outside the gene matches. CDR1 and CDR2 from the germline V gene are LNHNV and YYDKDF (reference sequence).